This T cell receptor (beta chain) was documented in a study of blood T cells in healthy people across ages. There are a few counts of this clonotype. Germline CDR1 reads SEHNR; CDR2 reads FQNEAQ (reference sequence). V lost 6 bases and J lost 2, with 14 bases in between. CDR3 length equals 14 residues. For the second PCR, which ran for about 6 to 11 cycles, a sample-barcoded 5' primer and a J-beta primer mix were used. TCRdb passed the 5' RACE reads through MiXCR, listing each CDR3 protein once. Of 600,000 to 900,000 distinct CDR3 sequences listed, roughly 25% are singletons. Separately, the same data were catalogued under a study of T cells of mothers and their children.

The sequencing input was blood. This sequence originates from a boy younger than 18 in good health. The V call is TRBV7-9, the J call TRBJ2-7, with D tentatively TRBD1 or TRBD2 (5 bases each). DNA of the CDR3: TGTGCCAGCAGTGACGGGGACCTACCCTACGAGCAGTACTTC. This sequence encodes CASSDGDLPYEQYF.